The 11 T cell receptor beta chains below come from one sample, sequenced in a study of blood T cell repertoires in COVID-19. The table came from immunoSEQ multiplex PCR; TCRdb's copy has only in-frame clones and leaves some out. The sample records about 69,000 clones, 79% being singletons. Specimen: peripheral blood. The source of these receptors is a man between 60 and 75 years old with acute or convalescent COVID-19.

This rearrangement joins TRBV9 to TRBJ2-3, with TRBD2 matching over 12 bases. The CDR3 is made up of 18 amino acids. Germline V CDR1 and CDR2: SGDLS, YYNGEE. After removal of 3 bases from V and 2 bases from J, the junction contained 10 bases not matched to a gene. This CDR3 is CASSDPPTSGGSTDTQYF. The CDR3 DNA sequence: TGTGCCAGCAGCGACCCGCCGACTAGCGGGGGATCCACAGATACGCAGTATTTT.

This chain links TRBV6-5 with TRBJ1-2, with TRBD1 matching over 10 bases. Germline V gives CDR1 MNHEY, CDR2 SVGAGI. The trim removed 4 bases at V and 2 bases at J, leaving 7 bases unmatched. This CDR3 spans 16 amino acids. In DNA form, the CDR3 reads TGTGCCAGCAGTTTCGGGACAGGGGCTTTGAACTATGGCTACACCTTC. As protein: CASSFGTGALNYGYTF.

This chain uses TRBV19 with TRBJ1-5; 7 positions agree with TRBD1. The length of the CDR3 is 17 residues. Germline V gene data show CDR1 as LNHDA and CDR2 as SQIVND (reference sequence). The trim removed 1 base at V and 0 bases at J, leaving 6 bases unmatched. The CDR3: CASSIGDRFYSNQPQHF. CDR3 in DNA: TGTGCCAGTAGTATAGGGGACAGATTCTATAGCAATCAGCCCCAGCATTTT.

The chain's CDR3 is CASSQETGWNTGELFF. The CDR3 DNA sequence: TGTGCCAGCAGCCAAGAAACGGGGTGGAACACCGGGGAGCTGTTTTTT. This chain connects TRBV4-2 to TRBJ2-2; a weak D match, TRBD2 (5 bases). Looked up from germline, CDR1 is LGHNA and CDR2 is YNFKEQ. V was clipped by 0 bases and J by 1 base, with 9 bases between them. This CDR3 has 16 amino acids.

The sample holds a few counts of this clone. This sequence joins TRBV29-1 and TRBJ2-2, with a weak D call TRBD2 (5 bases). From germline, CDR1 is SQVTM and CDR2 ANQGSEA. The CDR3 sequence is 14 residues long. The V gene lost 3 bases and the J gene lost 2 bases, with 10 bases spanning the gap. The CDR3 DNA reads TGCAGCGTTGATTCGGGGATCAACACCGGGGAGCTGTTTTTT. Translated, it gives CSVDSGINTGELFF.

This clone was seen once. This sequence joins TRBV7-3 and TRBJ1-3; unclear D gene. Germline V gene data show CDR1 as SGHTA and CDR2 as FQGTGA. Trimming stripped 0 bases from V and 0 bases from J, with 3 bases between. CDR3 length: 14 residues. CDR3 nucleotides: TGTGCCAGCAGCTTAACGGCCTCTGGAAACACCATATATTTT. Translated: CASSLTASGNTIYF.

The CDR3 bases are TGTGCCAGTAGTCTTTGGGACAGGGACTACGAGCAGTACTTC. Encoded protein: CASSLWDRDYEQYF. The V call is TRBV19, the J call TRBJ2-7; 9 bases fit TRBD1. CDR1 and CDR2 (germline): LNHDA, SQIVND (reference sequence). The V and J ends lost 5 bases and 3 bases, in that order; junction bases with no gene match: 5. CDR3 size: 14 residues. The whole variable domain, filled in from reference TRBV19 and TRBJ2-7, reads DGGITQSPKYLFRKEGQNVTLSCEQNLNHDAMYWYRQDPGQGLRLIYYSQIVNDFQKGDIAEGYSVSREKKESFPLTVTSAQKNPTAFYLCASSLWDRDYEQYFGPGTRLTVT.

The CDR3: CASSLAGGLGANEQFF. The CDR3 bases are TGTGCCAGCAGCCTAGCGGGGGGACTCGGGGCTAATGAGCAGTTCTTC. The V call is TRBV25-1, the J call TRBJ2-1; 11 nucleotides agree with TRBD2. Trimming removed 6 bases from V and 7 bases from J; junction bases left unmatched: 11. The CDR3 length is 16 residues. Germline-derived CDR1 and CDR2 are MGHDK and SYGVNS.

V is TRBV6-5 and J is TRBJ2-3, with a tentative D call TRBD2 (6 bases). The germline gives CDR1 MNHEY, CDR2 SVGAGI. Trimming left V 2 bases short and J 0 bases short, with 12 bases between. The CDR3 has 16 amino acids. CDR3 loop: CASSYRRGGSTDTQYF. The CDR3 coding sequence is TGTGCCAGCAGTTACAGGAGGGGAGGAAGCACAGATACGCAGTATTTT.

The genes are TRBV7-6 and TRBJ2-4; tentatively, D is TRBD1 (7 bases). V lost 5 bases to trimming and J lost 0 bases, with 14 bases between them. The CDR3 runs to 16 residues. Germline-derived CDR1 and CDR2 are SGHVS and FNYEAQ. The CDR3 DNA follows: TGTGCCAGCAGCCGGGGGACAGAACTAGCCAAAAACATTCAGTACTTC. It encodes CASSRGTELAKNIQYF.

A single count supports this clone. The rearrangement uses TRBV6-1 and TRBJ2-5; maybe TRBD2 (5 bases). V was trimmed by 2 bases and J by 1 base, leaving 8 bases between them. The germline V gene encodes CDR1 MNHNS and CDR2 SASEGT. The CDR3 runs 14 residues. The CDR3 nucleotides are TGTGCCAGCAGTGAATCGCGGGTCCAAGAGACCCAGTACTTC. Protein sequence: CASSESRVQETQYF.